This TCR beta chain was observed in a study of blood T cell repertoires in COVID-19. About the study: Sources were T cells, B-cell-depleted T cells, or PBMCs; the material itself was cDNA or gDNA.

The CDR3 contains 14 residues. Trimming took 5 bases from V and 12 from J; bases not matched to a gene: 6. Germline CDR1 and CDR2: LNHNV and YYDKDF (reference sequence). TCRdb's copy holds only in-frame clones and misses some; the assay was immunoSEQ multiplex PCR. The data contain 150,000 to 200,000 clones, approximately 83% of them singletons. Sequenced input: peripheral blood. This sequence was found in a human donor with active or convalescent COVID-19. The donor label of this sample is uncertain. This rearrangement joins TRBV15 to TRBJ1-6, with TRBD1 matching over 11 bases. The CDR3, as DNA: TGTGCCACCAGCTTAGGACAGGGGGCCGAACCCCTCCACTTT. This sequence encodes CATSLGQGAEPLHF.